This TCR beta chain originates from a study of blood T cell repertoires in COVID-19. Participant age was about 18 to 89 years, and participants resided in about 25 US areas. Assignments of participants to cohorts depended upon their own reported clinical history. The germline V gene encodes CDR1 SGHVS and CDR2 FQNEAQ. CDR3 length: 13 residues. V was trimmed by 4 bases and J by 6 bases, leaving 12 bases between them. This table comes from immunoSEQ multiplex PCR, and its TCRdb copy is limited to in-frame clones, with some not included. The repertoire has roughly 260,000 clones, about nine tenths of them found once; the top ten carry approximately 2.5%.

This TCR was sampled from a woman between 18 and 29 years old who had recovered from COVID-19. The sample comprised PBMCs or T cells enriched from blood (not recorded which). The chain carries TRBV7-8 and TRBJ1-1; D gene uncertain. CDR3 loop: CASSSNTYPEAFF. The CDR3 DNA is TGTGCCAGCAGCTCCAACACATATCCTGAAGCTTTCTTT.